This entry is about one T cell receptor (beta chain). In the source study's methods: Amplification with reference gene primers provided the estimates of nucleated cell counts. Clones were sequenced by immunoSEQ multiplex PCR, and TCRdb holds only the in-frame ones, with some missing. The DNA was the basis for D and trimming; V, J and clone size are from that table. This sample carries 75,000 or so clones, 65% to 85% of them seen once, and the ten largest clones take 3.5% to 4%. The ends lost 6 bases at V and 3 bases at J; junction bases unmatched: 6. CDR1 is SQVTM, CDR2 ANQGSEA, per germline. CDR3 length: 13 amino acids. The data were obtained in a study of blood T cell repertoires in COVID-19. Overall study context: Sites across the United States, Italy and Spain contributed samples from acute and convalescent COVID-19. T cells, B-cell-depleted T cells, or PBMCs provided the cDNA or gDNA that served as material.

Sequencing was performed on peripheral blood. V usage is TRBV29-1 and J usage is TRBJ2-3; TRBD1 matches 7 bases. This receptor was identified in a man between 45 and 60 years old with acute or convalescent COVID-19. In DNA form, the CDR3 reads TGCAGCGTACCGACAGGGAAGACAGATACGCAGTATTTT. Translation gives CSVPTGKTDTQYF.